This T cell receptor (beta chain) was sequenced for a study of CDR3 diversity in severe acne. Each CDR3 protein is one row after TCRdb ran MiXCR on the PCR reads. The sample holds tens of thousands of distinct CDR3 sequences, under 65% seen once. Germline assignment: CDR1 DFQATT and CDR2 SNEGSKA (reference sequence). The V gene end was trimmed by 1 base and the J gene end by 4 bases; junction bases not matched to a gene: 3. This CDR3 has 14 amino acids. The sequenced sample consisted of blood. This sequence joins TRBV20-1 and TRBJ1-2; 10 bases align to TRBD1. The TCR originated in a male donor in good health, without acne. CDR3 residues: CSARGTGGPYGYTF. DNA of the CDR3: TGCAGTGCTAGAGGGACAGGGGGACCCTATGGCTACACCTTC.